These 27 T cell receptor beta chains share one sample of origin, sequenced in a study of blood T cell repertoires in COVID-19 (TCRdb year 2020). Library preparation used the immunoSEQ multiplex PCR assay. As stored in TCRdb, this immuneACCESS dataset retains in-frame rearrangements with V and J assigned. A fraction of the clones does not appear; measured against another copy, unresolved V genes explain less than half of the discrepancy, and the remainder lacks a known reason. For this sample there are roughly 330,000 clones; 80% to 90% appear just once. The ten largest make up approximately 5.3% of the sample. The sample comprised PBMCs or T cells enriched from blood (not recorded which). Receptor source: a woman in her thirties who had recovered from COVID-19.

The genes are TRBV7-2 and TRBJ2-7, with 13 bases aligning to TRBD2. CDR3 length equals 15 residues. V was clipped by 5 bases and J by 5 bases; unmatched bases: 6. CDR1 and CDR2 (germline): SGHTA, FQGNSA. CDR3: CASSAGLAGMDEQYF. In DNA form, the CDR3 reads TGTGCCAGCAGCGCGGGACTAGCGGGGATGGACGAGCAGTACTTC.

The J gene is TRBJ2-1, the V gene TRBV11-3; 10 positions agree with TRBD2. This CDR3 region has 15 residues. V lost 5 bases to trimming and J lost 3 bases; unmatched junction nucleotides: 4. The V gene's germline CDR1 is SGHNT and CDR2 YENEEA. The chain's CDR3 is CASSLTSGVYNEQFF. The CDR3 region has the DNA TGTGCCAGCAGCCTCACTAGCGGGGTCTACAATGAGCAGTTCTTC.

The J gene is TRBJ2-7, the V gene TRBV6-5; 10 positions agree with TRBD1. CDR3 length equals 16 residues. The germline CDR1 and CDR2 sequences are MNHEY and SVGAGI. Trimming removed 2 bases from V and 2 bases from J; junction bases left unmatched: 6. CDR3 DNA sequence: TGTGCCAGCAGTTACCTCCGGGACAGGGGAACCTACGAGCAGTACTTC. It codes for CASSYLRDRGTYEQYF.

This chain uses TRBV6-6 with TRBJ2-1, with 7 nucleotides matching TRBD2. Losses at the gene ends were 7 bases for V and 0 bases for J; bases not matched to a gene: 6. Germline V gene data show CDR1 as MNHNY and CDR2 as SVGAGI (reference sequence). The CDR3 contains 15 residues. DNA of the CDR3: TGTGCCAGCAATAACGCGGGGGTCTCCTACAATGAGCAGTTCTTC. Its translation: CASNNAGVSYNEQFF.

This chain's CDR3 is CASSLGTGSAGYTF. In DNA form, the CDR3 reads TGTGCCAGCAGCCTAGGGACAGGGTCTGCGGGCTACACCTTC. The chain joins TRBV11-2 to TRBJ1-2; 9 bases line up with TRBD1. V lost 5 bases to trimming and J lost 8 bases; unmatched junction nucleotides: 9. Germline CDR1 SGHAT, CDR2 FQNNGV. CDR3 size: 14 residues.

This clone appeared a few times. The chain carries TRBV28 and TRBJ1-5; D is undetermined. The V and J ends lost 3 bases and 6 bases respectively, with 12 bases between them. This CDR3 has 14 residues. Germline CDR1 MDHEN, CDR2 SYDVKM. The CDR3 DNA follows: TGTGCCAGCAGTTTGGTTGAGAAGCGTCAGCCCCAGCATTTT. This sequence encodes CASSLVEKRQPQHF.

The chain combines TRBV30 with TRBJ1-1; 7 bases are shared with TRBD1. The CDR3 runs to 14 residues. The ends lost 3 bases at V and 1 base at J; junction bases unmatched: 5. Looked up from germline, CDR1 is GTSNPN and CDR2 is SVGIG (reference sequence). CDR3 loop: CAWRTGIRNTEAFF. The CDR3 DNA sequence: TGTGCCTGGAGGACAGGGATCCGGAACACTGAAGCTTTCTTT.

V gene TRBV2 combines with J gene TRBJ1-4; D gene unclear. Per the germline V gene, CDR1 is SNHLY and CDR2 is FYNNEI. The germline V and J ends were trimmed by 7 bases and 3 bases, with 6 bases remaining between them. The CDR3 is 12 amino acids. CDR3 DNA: TGTGCCAGCACGCGGGCTAATGAAAAACTGTTTTTT. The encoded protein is CASTRANEKLFF.

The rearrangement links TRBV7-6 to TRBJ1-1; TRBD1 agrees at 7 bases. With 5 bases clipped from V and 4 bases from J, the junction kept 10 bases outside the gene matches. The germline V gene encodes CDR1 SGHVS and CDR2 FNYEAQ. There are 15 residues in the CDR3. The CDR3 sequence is CASSHPTGESTEAFF. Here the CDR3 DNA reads TGTGCCAGCAGCCACCCTACAGGGGAAAGCACTGAAGCTTTCTTT.

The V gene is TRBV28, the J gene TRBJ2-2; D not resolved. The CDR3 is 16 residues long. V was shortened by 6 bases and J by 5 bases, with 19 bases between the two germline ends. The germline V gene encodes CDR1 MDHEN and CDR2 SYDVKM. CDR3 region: CASRFSTPLRTGELFF. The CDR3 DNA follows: TGTGCCAGCAGGTTCTCCACGCCCTTGAGGACCGGGGAGCTGTTTTTT.

The CDR3 loop reads CASSSSGVSTEAFF. In nucleotides, the CDR3 is TGCGCCAGCAGCTCCTCAGGGGTGAGCACTGAAGCTTTCTTT. The gene calls are TRBV5-1 and TRBJ1-1; weak D call: TRBD1 (6 bases). This CDR3 is built from 14 residues. V lost 3 bases to trimming and J lost 4 bases, with 13 bases between them. The germline gives CDR1 SGHRS, CDR2 YFSETQ.

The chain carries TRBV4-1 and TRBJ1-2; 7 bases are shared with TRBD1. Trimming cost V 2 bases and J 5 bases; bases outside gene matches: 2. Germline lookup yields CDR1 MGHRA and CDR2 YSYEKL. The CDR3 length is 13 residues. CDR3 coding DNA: TGCGCCAGCAGCCAACCGGGACAGTATGGCTACACCTTC. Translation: CASSQPGQYGYTF.

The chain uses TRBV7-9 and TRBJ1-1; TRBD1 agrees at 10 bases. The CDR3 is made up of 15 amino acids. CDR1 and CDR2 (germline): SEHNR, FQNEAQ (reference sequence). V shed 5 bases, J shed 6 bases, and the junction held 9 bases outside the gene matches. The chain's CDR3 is CASSQPGQGTPEAFF. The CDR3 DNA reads TGTGCCAGCAGCCAACCGGGACAGGGGACCCCTGAAGCTTTCTTT.

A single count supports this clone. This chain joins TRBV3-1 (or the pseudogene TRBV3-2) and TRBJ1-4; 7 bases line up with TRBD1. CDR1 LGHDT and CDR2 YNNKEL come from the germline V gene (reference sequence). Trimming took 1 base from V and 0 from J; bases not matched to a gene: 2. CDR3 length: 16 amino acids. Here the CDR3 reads CASSQADRATNEKLFF. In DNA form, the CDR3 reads TGTGCCAGCAGCCAAGCCGACAGGGCAACTAATGAAAAACTGTTTTTT.

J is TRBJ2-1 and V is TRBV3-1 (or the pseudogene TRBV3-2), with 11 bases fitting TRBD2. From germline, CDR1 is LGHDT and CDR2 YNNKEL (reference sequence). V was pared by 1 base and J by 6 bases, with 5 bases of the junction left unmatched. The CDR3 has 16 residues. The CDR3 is CASSQGLAGGGNEQFF. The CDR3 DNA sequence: TGTGCCAGCAGCCAAGGTCTAGCGGGGGGTGGCAATGAGCAGTTCTTC.

CDR3 residues: CASSIRRGPTYGYTF. The CDR3 DNA reads as TGTGCCAGTAGTATCCGGCGGGGACCCACCTATGGCTACACCTTC. This chain uses TRBV19 with TRBJ1-2; weak D call: TRBD1 (5 bases). CDR1 LNHDA and CDR2 SQIVND come from the germline V gene (reference sequence). This CDR3 is 15 amino acids long. The V end lost 3 bases, the J end lost 4 bases, and 15 bases lay between the germline ends.

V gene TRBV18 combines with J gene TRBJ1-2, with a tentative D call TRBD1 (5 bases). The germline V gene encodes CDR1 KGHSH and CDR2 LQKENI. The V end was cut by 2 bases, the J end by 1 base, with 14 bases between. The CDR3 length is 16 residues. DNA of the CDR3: TGTGCCAGCTCACCAGTCAACGGGGGTGGTAACTATGGCTACACCTTC. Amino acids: CASSPVNGGGNYGYTF.

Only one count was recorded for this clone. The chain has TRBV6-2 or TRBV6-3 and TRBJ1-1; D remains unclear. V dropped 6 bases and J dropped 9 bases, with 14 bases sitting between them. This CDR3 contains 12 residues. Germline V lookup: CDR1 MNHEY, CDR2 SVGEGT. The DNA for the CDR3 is TGTGCCAGCAGCGTAGGAGGGCCAAAAGCTTTCTTT. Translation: CASSVGGPKAFF.

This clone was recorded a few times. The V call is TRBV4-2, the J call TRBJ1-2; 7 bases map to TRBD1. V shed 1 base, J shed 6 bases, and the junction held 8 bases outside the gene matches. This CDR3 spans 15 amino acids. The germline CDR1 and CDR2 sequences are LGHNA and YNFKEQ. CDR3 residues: CASSQVGTGANGYTF. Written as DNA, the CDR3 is TGTGCCAGCAGCCAAGTAGGAACAGGGGCGAATGGCTACACCTTC.

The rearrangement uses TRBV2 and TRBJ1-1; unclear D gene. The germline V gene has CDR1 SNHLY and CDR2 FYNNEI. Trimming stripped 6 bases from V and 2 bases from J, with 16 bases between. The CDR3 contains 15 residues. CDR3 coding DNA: TGTGCCAGCAGCGAGGACTTTCAGGTAAACACTGAAGCTTTCTTT. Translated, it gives CASSEDFQVNTEAFF.

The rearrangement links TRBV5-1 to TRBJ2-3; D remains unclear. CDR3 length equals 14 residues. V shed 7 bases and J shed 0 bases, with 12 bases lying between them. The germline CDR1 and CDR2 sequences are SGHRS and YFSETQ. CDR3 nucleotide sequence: TGCGCCAGCCAGCTAACTACTAGCACAGATACGCAGTATTTT. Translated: CASQLTTSTDTQYF. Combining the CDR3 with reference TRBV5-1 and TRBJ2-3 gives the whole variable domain KAGVTQTPRYLIKTRGQQVTLSCSPISGHRSVSWYQQTPGQGLQFLFEYFSETQRNKGNFPGRFSGRQFSNSRSEMNVSTLELGDSALYLCASQLTTSTDTQYFGPGTRLTVL.

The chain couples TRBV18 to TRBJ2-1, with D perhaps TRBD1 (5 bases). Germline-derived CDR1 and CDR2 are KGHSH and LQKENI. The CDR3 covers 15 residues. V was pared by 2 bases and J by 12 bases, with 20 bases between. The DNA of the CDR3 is TGTGCCAGCTCACCAATCTCCCAGGGCGACAATTCGCAGTTCTTC. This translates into CASSPISQGDNSQFF.

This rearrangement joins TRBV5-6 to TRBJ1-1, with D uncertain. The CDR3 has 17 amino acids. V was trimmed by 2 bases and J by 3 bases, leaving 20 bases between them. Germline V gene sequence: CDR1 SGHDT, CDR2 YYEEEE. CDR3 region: CASSFPEGWGLDTEAFF. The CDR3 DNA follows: TGTGCCAGCAGCTTTCCGGAGGGATGGGGATTAGACACTGAAGCTTTCTTT.

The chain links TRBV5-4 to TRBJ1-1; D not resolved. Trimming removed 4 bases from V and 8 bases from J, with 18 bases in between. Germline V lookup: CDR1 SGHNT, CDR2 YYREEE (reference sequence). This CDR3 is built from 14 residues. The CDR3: CASSEKAGYGEAFF. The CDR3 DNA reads TGTGCCAGCAGCGAGAAGGCGGGGTATGGGGAAGCTTTCTTT.

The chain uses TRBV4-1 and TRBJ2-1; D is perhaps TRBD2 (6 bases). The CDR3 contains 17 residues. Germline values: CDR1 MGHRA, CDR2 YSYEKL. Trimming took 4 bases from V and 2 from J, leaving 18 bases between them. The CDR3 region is CASSLIPGAFTYNEQFF. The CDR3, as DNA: TGCGCCAGCAGCCTCATCCCGGGAGCCTTTACCTACAATGAGCAGTTCTTC.

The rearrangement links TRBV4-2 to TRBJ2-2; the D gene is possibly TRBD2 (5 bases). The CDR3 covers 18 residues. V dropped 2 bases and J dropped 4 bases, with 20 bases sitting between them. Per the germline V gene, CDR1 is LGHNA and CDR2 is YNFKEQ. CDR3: CASSQKTIGAAGTGELFF. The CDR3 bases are TGTGCCAGCAGCCAAAAAACGATAGGAGCGGCGGGCACCGGGGAGCTGTTTTTT.

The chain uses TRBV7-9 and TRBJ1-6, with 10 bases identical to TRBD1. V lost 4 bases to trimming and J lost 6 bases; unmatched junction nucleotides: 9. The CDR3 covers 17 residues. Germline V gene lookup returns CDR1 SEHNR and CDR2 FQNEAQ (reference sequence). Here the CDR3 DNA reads TGTGCCAGCAGCTCGCGGACAGGGGGGACAGTTAATTCACCCCTCCACTTT. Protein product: CASSSRTGGTVNSPLHF.